Listed below are T cell receptor beta chains from one sample, sequenced in a study of blood T cell repertoires in COVID-19. Sequencing used immunoSEQ multiplex PCR; TCRdb keeps in-frame clones, though not all of them. This sample has 240,000 or so clones, with 80% to 90% found just once. Source material: peripheral blood. All receptors come from a woman of 80 years or more with COVID-19, enrolled during active disease. Each CDR3 is given with its conserved first and last residue. A D gene is named only where the DNA matches it firmly. Not all rows give a size; the values are once, few, many and, for expanded clones, a class.

>TRBV18|TRBD1|.|TRBJ1-4
CASSVDRGKNEKLFF
TGTGCCAGCTCAGTGGACAGGGGGAAGAATGAAAAACTGTTTTTT
>TRBV18|TRBD1|.|TRBJ1-4
CASSPSNAGTENEKLFF
TGTGCCAGCTCACCATCAAACGCCGGGACAGAGAATGAAAAACTGTTTTTT
>TRBV7-2|TRBD1|.|TRBJ1-5
CASSLVGTGEGRPQHF
TGTGCCAGCAGCTTAGTTGGGACAGGGGAGGGGAGGCCCCAGCATTTT
>TRBV15|.|.|TRBJ2-5
CATSRAGETQYF
TGTGCCACCAGCAGAGCGGGGGAGACCCAGTACTTC
>TRBV6-5|.|.|TRBJ1-1
CATTGRGNTEAFF
TGTGCCACCACCGGCAGGGGGAACACTGAAGCTTTCTTT
>TRBV2|TRBD1|.|TRBJ2-7
CASRPGQGSYEQYF
TGTGCCAGCCGACCTGGACAGGGCTCCTACGAGCAGTACTTC
>TRBV5-4|TRBD2|.|TRBJ2-7
CASSSGGSSYEQYF
TGTGCCAGCAGCTCCGGGGGGAGCTCCTACGAGCAGTACTTC
>TRBV5-1|TRBD1|.|TRBJ2-1
CASSSSGTGLSSYNEQFF
TGCGCCAGCAGCTCTTCAGGGACAGGGCTAAGCTCCTACAATGAGCAGTTCTTC
>TRBV7-3|.|few|TRBJ2-1
CASSLSPGLRGDEQFF
TGTGCCAGCAGCTTATCGCCAGGGCTAAGGGGCGATGAGCAGTTCTTC
>TRBV6-2/TRBV6-3|TRBD1|.|TRBJ2-6
CASSTPTGKANVLTF
TGTGCCAGCAGTACCCCGACAGGGAAAGCCAACGTCCTGACTTTC
>TRBV24-1|TRBD2|.|TRBJ2-7
CATSDSGGSYEQYF
TGTGCCACCAGTGATTCGGGGGGATCCTACGAGCAGTACTTC
>TRBV3-1/TRBV3-2|TRBD2|.|TRBJ2-5
CASTLTGGGRLTQYF
TGTGCCAGCACCCTAACGGGGGGGGGCAGGTTGACCCAGTACTTC
>TRBV6-5|.|.|TRBJ2-5
CASSRDTHQETQYF
TGTGCCAGCAGTAGGGACACCCACCAAGAGACCCAGTACTTC
>TRBV29-1|.|.|TRBJ1-3
CSGSYSGNTIYF
TGCAGCGGGAGCTACTCTGGAAACACCATATATTTT
>TRBV28|TRBD2|.|TRBJ2-5
CASQLGLLAGAQETQYF
TGTGCCAGCCAACTTGGGCTGCTAGCGGGAGCCCAAGAGACCCAGTACTTC
>TRBV5-6|.|.|TRBJ1-5
CASSSLTGKGNQPQHF
TGTGCCAGCAGCTCATTAACAGGGAAAGGCAATCAGCCCCAGCATTTT
>TRBV5-1|TRBD2|.|TRBJ2-5
CASSLALAGGQETQYF
TGCGCCAGCAGCTTGGCCCTAGCGGGAGGGCAGGAGACCCAGTACTTC
>TRBV6-5|TRBD2|.|TRBJ2-3
CASSYDGGRQQYF
TGTGCCAGCAGTTACGACGGCGGGAGACAGCAGTATTTT
>TRBV6-5|TRBD2|.|TRBJ2-1
CASRPGTSGRNEQFF
TGTGCCAGCAGGCCCGGGACTAGCGGGAGAAATGAGCAGTTCTTC
>TRBV28|.|.|TRBJ1-2
CATPQPGTNYGYTF
TGTGCCACCCCGCAGCCCGGGACTAACTATGGCTACACCTTC
>TRBV7-3|TRBD1|.|TRBJ2-2
CASSLQQGARTGELFF
TGTGCCAGCAGCTTACAACAGGGGGCGCGGACCGGGGAGCTGTTTTTT
>TRBV6-6|TRBD1|.|TRBJ2-2
CASSRPGTGTGELFF
TGTGCCAGCAGCCGTCCCGGGACAGGGACCGGGGAGCTGTTTTTT
>TRBV10-1|TRBD1|.|TRBJ2-4
CASSESDRFRAKNIQYF
TGCGCCAGCAGTGAATCGGACAGGTTCCGAGCCAAAAACATTCAGTACTTC
>TRBV4-2|TRBD1|.|TRBJ1-4
CASSPRTGWPEKLFF
TGTGCCAGCAGCCCCCGGACAGGGTGGCCCGAAAAACTGTTTTTT
>TRBV11-2|TRBD2|.|TRBJ2-3
CASSLVGGTSTDTQYF
TGTGCCAGCAGCTTAGTGGGGGGGACTAGCACAGATACGCAGTATTTT
>TRBV14|TRBD1|.|TRBJ1-1
CASAGQGGLNTEAFF
TGTGCCAGCGCCGGACAGGGAGGTCTGAACACTGAAGCTTTCTTT
>TRBV18|.|few|TRBJ1-3
CASSLHGGEAGNTIYF
TGTGCCAGCTCACTCCACGGGGGAGAGGCTGGAAACACCATATATTTT
>TRBV7-2|.|once|TRBJ2-1
CASSLSRDWPYNEQFF
TGTGCCAGCAGCTTAAGCCGGGATTGGCCCTACAATGAGCAGTTCTTC
>TRBV28|.|.|TRBJ1-2
CASSLGQYGYTF
TGTGCCAGCAGTTTAGGCCAGTATGGCTACACCTTC
>TRBV14|.|.|TRBJ1-1
CASSLTGTEAFF
TGTGCCAGCAGCCTTACAGGCACTGAAGCTTTCTTT
>TRBV30|TRBD1|.|TRBJ1-2
CAWSTGGEGGYTF
TGTGCCTGGAGTACAGGGGGGGAAGGGGGCTACACCTTC
>TRBV20-1|.|.|TRBJ1-4
CSADSSEKLFF
TGCAGCGCAGACAGTAGTGAAAAACTGTTTTTT
>TRBV5-1|TRBD1|.|TRBJ2-5
CASSFLRDSPGETQYF
TGCGCCAGCAGCTTTCTACGGGACAGCCCGGGGGAGACCCAGTACTTC
>TRBV19|.|.|TRBJ2-7
CASSKRVSYEQYF
TGTGCCAGTAGTAAGAGGGTCTCCTACGAGCAGTACTTC
>TRBV7-6|.|few|TRBJ2-1
CASSLAHPGANEQFF
TGTGCCAGCAGCTTAGCTCACCCAGGGGCCAATGAGCAGTTCTTC
>TRBV3-1/TRBV3-2|TRBD2|.|TRBJ2-1
CASSQKVAGREQFF
TGTGCCAGCAGCCAAAAGGTAGCGGGGCGTGAGCAGTTCTTC